The text below deals with one TCR beta chain. The data belong to a study of OX40 agonist ivuxolimab in advanced cancers. The repertoire was sequenced with immunoSEQ multiplex PCR; TCRdb's copy has only in-frame clones and lacks some. Seen here are 77,000 or so clones, about 92% observed once, and the top ten hold approximately 2%. Germline V gene data show CDR1 as SGHAT and CDR2 as FQNNGV. CDR3 size: 13 residues. Trimming took off 5 bases at V and 1 base at J, with 8 bases between the two ends. The sequencing used CD4+ or CD8+ T cells sorted from blood, collected in a trial of the OX40 agonist ivuxolimab. The chain recombines TRBV11-2 with TRBJ1-1; D is uncertain. The sequence was collected from an adult with an advanced solid tumor such as melanoma, head and neck, liver or kidney cancer. The CDR3 nucleotides read TGTGCCAGCAGCCGGCGGTGGAACACTGAAGCTTTCTTT. Amino acids: CASSRRWNTEAFF.